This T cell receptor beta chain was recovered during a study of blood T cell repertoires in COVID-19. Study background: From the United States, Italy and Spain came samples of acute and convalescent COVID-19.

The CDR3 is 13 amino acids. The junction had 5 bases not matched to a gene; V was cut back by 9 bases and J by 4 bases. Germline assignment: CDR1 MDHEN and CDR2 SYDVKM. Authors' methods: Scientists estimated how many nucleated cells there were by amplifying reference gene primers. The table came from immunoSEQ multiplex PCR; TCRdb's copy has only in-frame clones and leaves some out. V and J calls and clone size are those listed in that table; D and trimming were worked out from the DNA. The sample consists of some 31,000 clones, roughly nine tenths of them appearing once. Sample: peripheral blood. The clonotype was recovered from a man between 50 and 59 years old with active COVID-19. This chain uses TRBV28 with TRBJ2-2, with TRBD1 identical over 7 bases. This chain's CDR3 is CASKDRPTGELFF. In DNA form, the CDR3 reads TGTGCCAGTAAGGACAGGCCCACCGGGGAGCTGTTTTTT.